The 11 T cell receptor beta chains below come from one sample, sequenced in a study of shared clonotypes between healthy human individuals (TCRdb year 2020). Libraries came from the immunoSEQ multiplex PCR assay. Drawn from immuneACCESS, this table holds only the in-frame rearrangements with V and J called that TCRdb kept. Clones are partly lost; checked studies trace under half to an unresolved V gene and leave the rest unexplained. This sample lists approximately 330,000 clones; less than 85% were detected once. The top ten clonotypes cover about 10% of the sample. The sequenced material came from memory CD4+ T cells sorted from blood. The meaning of the sample's cell subset or site label: CD45RA-negative fraction. These receptors came from a man aged 25-45 years in good health.

CDR3 bases: TGCGCCAGCAGCAGGACTATAGACCTCACAGATACGCAGTATTTT. This encodes CASSRTIDLTDTQYF. This chain uses TRBV5-1 with TRBJ2-3, with TRBD2 as a possible D gene (6 bases). The CDR3 has 15 residues. From germline, CDR1 is SGHRS and CDR2 YFSETQ. V was cut by 4 bases and J by 2 bases, with 14 bases left in between.

In its sample, this clone was seen many times. This rearrangement joins TRBV5-1 to TRBJ2-1, with a possible D match to TRBD1 (6 bases). CDR3 length: 15 residues. The V end lost 2 bases, the J end lost 1 base, and 10 bases lay between the germline ends. Germline values: CDR1 SGHRS, CDR2 YFSETQ. The CDR3 nucleotides read TGCGCCAGCAGCTTTCAGGGGTCTTCCTACAATGAGCAGTTCTTC. Its protein is CASSFQGSSYNEQFF.

The chain combines TRBV28 with TRBJ2-5, with a possible D match to TRBD1 (5 bases). V was clipped by 2 bases and J by 7 bases, with 14 bases between them. The CDR3 runs 14 residues. Per germline, CDR1 MDHEN and CDR2 SYDVKM. In DNA form, the CDR3 reads TGTGCCAGCAGTTTACAGGGCGCGTTGGGGACCCAGTACTTC. Its protein is CASSLQGALGTQYF. The whole variable domain, filled in from reference TRBV28 and TRBJ2-5, reads DVKVTQSSRYLVKRTGEKVFLECVQDMDHENMFWYRQDPGLGLRLIYFSYDVKMKEKGDIPEGYSVSREKKERFSLILESASTNQTSMYLCASSLQGALGTQYFGPGTRLLVL.

V is TRBV28 and J is TRBJ1-2; D is unclear. The germline gives CDR1 MDHEN, CDR2 SYDVKM. The CDR3 contains 13 residues. The germline V and J ends were trimmed by 5 bases and 2 bases, with 9 bases remaining between them. The CDR3 coding sequence is TGTGCCAGCAGTCCCGCAGCGAACTATGGCTACACCTTC. Protein product: CASSPAANYGYTF.

This clone has just one count. The chain links TRBV2 to TRBJ2-2, with TRBD1 as a possible D gene (6 bases). Germline V gene lookup returns CDR1 SNHLY and CDR2 FYNNEI. The ends were cut back, 4 bases at V and 5 bases at J, with 8 bases in the middle. The CDR3 is made up of 13 amino acids. The CDR3: CASSGQETGELFF. The CDR3 nucleotides read TGTGCCAGCAGTGGACAGGAGACCGGGGAGCTGTTTTTT.

CDR3 DNA sequence: TGCGCCAGCAGTGAAACCCATCAGCCCCAGCATTTT. It translates to CASSETHQPQHF. V is TRBV10-2 and J is TRBJ1-5; D call uncertain. V was pared by 3 bases and J by 5 bases, with 5 bases between. Germline CDR1 reads WSHSY; CDR2 reads SAAADI. There are 12 residues in the CDR3.

This rearrangement joins TRBV4-1 to TRBJ2-2; no firm D call. Germline V gives CDR1 MGHRA, CDR2 YSYEKL. This CDR3 has 15 residues. Between the trimmed V and J ends, which lost 0 bases and 0 bases, there was a span of 5 bases. The CDR3 region has the DNA TGCGCCAGCAGCCAAGAACAGACGAACACCGGGGAGCTGTTTTTT. It is translated as CASSQEQTNTGELFF.

Worth noting for this clone: With only one base between it and a far larger clone, this is likely a read error. The J gene is TRBJ2-5, the V gene TRBV18; D perhaps matches TRBD1 (6 bases). CDR1 is KGHSH and CDR2 is LQKENI in the germline V gene. This CDR3 has 14 residues. The CDR3, as DNA: TGTGCCAACTCACCACTACAGGGTGCAGAGACCCAGTACTTC. It translates to CANSPLQGAETQYF.

This clone was seen once. The J gene is TRBJ2-1, the V gene TRBV7-2, with D perhaps given as TRBD1 or TRBD2 (5 bases each). The CDR3 extends over 15 amino acids. Germline lookup yields CDR1 SGHTA and CDR2 FQGNSA. V was clipped by 5 bases and J by 3 bases, with 14 bases between them. CDR3 sequence reads: CASSRTRGVYNEQFF. CDR3 DNA: TGTGCCAGCAGCCGAACTAGAGGGGTCTACAATGAGCAGTTCTTC.

This clone has just one count. CDR3 region: CASSLSGTGYYNEQFF. CDR3 nucleotide sequence: TGCGCCAGCAGCCTATCCGGGACAGGTTACTACAATGAGCAGTTCTTC. The chain is built from TRBV5-1 and TRBJ2-1, with 8 bases lining up with TRBD1. Germline V gene lookup returns CDR1 SGHRS and CDR2 YFSETQ. The CDR3 is 16 residues long. Trimming at V came to 4 bases and at J to 3 bases, leaving 9 bases not matched to a gene.

This chain links TRBV18 with TRBJ1-3; a weak D match, TRBD1 (5 bases). This CDR3 has 17 residues. The germline V gene encodes CDR1 KGHSH and CDR2 LQKENI. V was clipped by 0 bases and J by 0 bases, with 12 bases between them. The CDR3 spells CASSPPAGQSSGNTIYF. For the CDR3, the DNA is TGTGCCAGCTCACCACCGGCTGGACAAAGCTCTGGAAACACCATATATTTT.